This TCR beta chain stems from a study of shared clonotypes between healthy human individuals. As for the study in general: Each donor had three CD4 naive, three CD4 memory, two CD8 naive and one CD8 memory plate.

The study's findings and limits: Across several donors, naive CD4 shared 5% to 6%, naive CD8 under 4%, memory CD4 more than 2%, memory CD8 0.4%. Only blood samples were collected, and tissue repertoires likely differ. Clonotypes not shared had lower generation probabilities than those common to all four donors.

This clone was counted between two and nine times. Its antigen is currently unknown. The same CDR3 also results from other DNA sequences found in this sample. V was pared by 2 bases and J by 11 bases, with 9 bases between. The CDR3 runs 10 residues. Germline V gene sequence: CDR1 DFQATT, CDR2 SNEGSKA (reference sequence). Sequenced by immunoSEQ multiplex PCR; TCRdb stores in-frame clones only, minus some. Among about 980,000 clones listed, less than 85% were seen once. Specimen: memory CD4+ T cells sorted from blood. Sample subset: CD45RA-negative fraction. The receptor's source is a man between 18 and 35 years old in good health. V is TRBV20-1 and J is TRBJ1-1; maybe TRBD1 (5 bases). CDR3 region: CSARREGAFF. CDR3 nucleotides: TGCAGTGCTAGAAGGGAGGGGGCTTTCTTT.